This T cell receptor (beta chain) was sequenced during a study of PD-1 blockade in classical Hodgkin lymphoma (dated by TCRdb to the early 2020s). Looking at the study overall: Nivolumab dosing was 3 mg/kg intravenously every 2 weeks, continuing until either disease progression or unacceptable toxicity. The study used TCR beta sequencing and CyTOF to define a peripheral blood immune signature of response to PD-1 blockade in classical Hodgkin lymphoma.

The Qiagen DNeasy kit was used to extract genomic DNA both from unsorted PBMCs and from the negatively selected CD4+ and CD8+ fractions. TCR beta CDR3 regions were subjected to amplification by immunoSEQ multiplex PCR with primers that anneal to V and J segments. A synthetic immune receptor repertoire was used to minimize amplification bias, and remaining bias was computationally removed after sequencing. Concerning the study's data processing: Repertoire diversity was quantified as the Shannon entropy index using custom Python scripts. Unsorted, CD4+ and CD8+ repertoires were analyzed separately, except in combined analyses where CD4+ and CD8+ sequences were merged in silico. Clonal expansion was defined as a frequency increase of at least 2-fold after treatment compared with C1D1, and clones undetected at baseline were assigned a pseudocount of 0.5. Singleton clones were defined as clones with 0 or 1 copy at C1D1, and non-singleton clones were defined as clones with 2 or more copies. Clones expanded in unsorted samples were labelled as CD4+, CD8+ or unknown by matching protein sequences in sorted samples from the same patient. Wilcoxon tests were applied to paired samples to test diversity changes from C1D1 to C4D1. The table comes from immuneACCESS by way of TCRdb, which keeps in-frame sequences with V and J called. Part of the clones is missing from these tables; in studies checked, under half for an unresolved V gene and the rest for unknown reasons. The DNA gave D and trimming, while V, J and clone size come from that table. The sample data list under 80,000 clones, and about two thirds of these were observed just once. The ten largest clones capture less than 9.5% of the sample.

Paper-wide results and their limitations: Baseline diversity similar to that of newly diagnosed patients was observed in trial patients achieving complete response, whereas significantly lower diversity was observed in partial responders and progressors. The study covered only a single clinical trial cohort, and the causes of the repertoire differences, possibly disease activity or prior therapy, were still not defined. By C4D1, a significant rise was seen in CD4+ TCR diversity but not in CD8+ TCR diversity (p=0.0027 vs p=0.16), and the rise was most apparent among complete responders (p=0.02). Baseline TCR diversity was reported to be lower in newly diagnosed patients than in healthy donors, and even lower in relapsed/refractory patients. Lower diversity was seen in patients whose nivolumab began less than 1 year after ASCT, and these patients were left out of later analyses so that immune reconstitution would not confound the results.

CDR1 and CDR2 were assigned from the germline V gene (reference sequence) as LNHDA and SQIVND. From V the trimming removes 7 bases and from J it removes 4 bases, while the gene matches leave 9 bases of the junction unaccounted for. Including cysteine and phenylalanine, the CDR3 has 14 amino acids. The only DNA kept is the CDR3, 42 bases in frame from the first base. According to the study, the label for this sample's time point signals: cycle 2 day 1 (C2D1) of nivolumab. Every trial patient had relapsed following autologous stem cell transplantation, and prior brentuximab vedotin exposure was what differed among cohorts A, B and C. The trial cohort comprised 56 patients with relapsed/refractory classical Hodgkin lymphoma whose best overall responses were complete response, partial response or progressive disease. Single-agent nivolumab was administered to trial patients in the multi-cohort phase II CheckMate 205 trial. An independent review committee assessed best overall response by applying the 2007 International Working Group response criteria. PBMCs from the trial were collected at three points: immediately before nivolumab initiation (C1D1), and during therapy at cycle 2 day 1 and cycle 4 day 1. Peripheral blood was collected in 8 mL Vacutainer Cell Preparation Tubes, from which PBMCs were isolated by centrifugation and then cryopreserved.

A remark on this clone: Its cognate antigen has yet to be identified. No base quality values were provided; no much bigger clone lies one nucleotide off.

The source of this sequence is a human donor with classical Hodgkin lymphoma. The starting material was peripheral blood mononuclear cells (PBMCs), obtained before the second cycle of nivolumab. The sequence is built from TRBV19 and TRBJ1-2, and 7 junction bases match TRBD1. For the CDR3, the sequence is CASKRDSFLYGYTF. The base sequence is TGTGCCAGTAAAAGGGACAGTTTCCTCTATGGCTACACCTTC.